These 19 T cell receptor beta chains share one sample of origin, sequenced in a study of the immune and genomic landscape of osteosarcoma (dated by TCRdb to 2018 to 2021). The tumors sampled were post-treatment primary, local recurrence and metastasis specimens taken from patients with a poor prognosis. Libraries were constructed by the immunoSEQ multiplex PCR assay. TCRdb took over this immuneACCESS table, retaining in-frame rearrangements with V and J assigned. Such tables are incomplete; in checked studies, under half of the missing clones stem from an unresolved V gene, and the remainder is unexplained. The table for this sample lists about 6,200 clones; 65% to 80% of them were counted only once. The biggest ten clones account for approximately 15% of the sample. Input material: osteosarcoma tumor tissue from the lung. All receptors derive from a human donor with osteosarcoma.

The chain joins TRBV5-1 to TRBJ1-6; TRBD1 agrees at 9 bases. V lost 4 bases and J lost 6; bases outside the gene matches: 8. The V gene's germline CDR1 is SGHRS and CDR2 YFSETQ. This CDR3 is built from 16 residues. This CDR3 reads CASSQETGGFNSPLHF. In nucleotides, the CDR3 is TGCGCCAGCAGCCAAGAGACAGGGGGATTTAATTCACCCCTCCACTTT.

The rearrangement links TRBV11-3 to TRBJ2-4; 7 nucleotides line up with TRBD1. Germline loops: CDR1 SGHNT, CDR2 YENEEA. The V gene end was trimmed by 1 base and the J gene end by 5 bases; junction bases not matched to a gene: 2. The CDR3 is 14 residues long. The CDR3, as DNA: TGTGCCAGCAGCTTAGGGGACAGCCAAAACATTCAGTACTTC. The encoded protein is CASSLGDSQNIQYF.

This rearrangement joins TRBV5-6 to TRBJ1-3; TRBD1 might be the D (5 bases). Trimming cost V 7 bases and J 7 bases, with 15 bases left between them. CDR1 SGHDT and CDR2 YYEEEE come from the germline V gene. The CDR3 runs to 13 residues. CDR3: CASGQGLGNTIYF. In nucleotides, the CDR3 is TGTGCCAGCGGACAAGGTCTCGGGAACACCATATATTTT. The whole variable domain, remainder taken from reference TRBV5-6 and TRBJ1-3, is DAGVTQSPTHLIKTRGQQVTLRCSPKSGHDTVSWYQQALGQGPQFIFQYYEEEERQRGNFPDRFSGHQFPNYSSELNVNALLLGDSALYLCASGQGLGNTIYFGEGSWLTVV.

This clone rates as medium-sized. The chain couples TRBV30 to TRBJ2-1, with 8 bases matching TRBD1. The CDR3 is 14 residues long. Per germline, CDR1 GTSNPN and CDR2 SVGIG (reference sequence). The trim removed 1 base at V and 3 bases at J, leaving 2 bases unmatched. CDR3 DNA: TGTGCCTGGAGTGGCGACAGGGGCTACAATGAGCAGTTCTTC. It is translated as CAWSGDRGYNEQFF.

The V call is TRBV7-3, the J call TRBJ2-1; possible D gene TRBD2, 6 bases. V was trimmed by 5 bases and J by 0 bases, leaving 17 bases between them. This CDR3 is built from 17 residues. The germline V gene has CDR1 SGHTA and CDR2 FQGTGA. For the CDR3, the DNA is TGTGCCAGCAGCCCCAGTGAGGCGGGAAGCTCCTACAATGAGCAGTTCTTC. It yields the protein CASSPSEAGSSYNEQFF.

This clone qualifies as large (0.1 to 1%). At one of its ends the junction is not consistent with the germline gene, which may arise from a read error. The rearrangement joins TRBV19 to TRBJ2-7; D is possibly TRBD1 (7 bases). The CDR3 has 16 residues. Germline CDR1 reads LNHDA; CDR2 reads SQIVND (reference sequence). The chain's CDR3 is CASSTRLGGGSHEQYF. The CDR3 DNA reads as TGTGCCAGTAGTACCAGACTTGGAGGGGGCTCCCACGAGCAGTACTTC.

The rearrangement uses TRBV7-2 and TRBJ2-7; 8 nucleotides match TRBD2. V lost 5 bases and J lost 1; bases outside the gene matches: 7. Germline V CDR1 and CDR2: SGHTA, FQGNSA. The CDR3 has 15 residues. CDR3: CASSARGAQSYEQYF. The CDR3 nucleotides read TGTGCCAGCAGCGCGCGGGGGGCACAATCCTACGAGCAGTACTTC.

The rearrangement uses TRBV19 and TRBJ1-2; perhaps TRBD1 as D (6 bases). Trimming left V 3 bases short and J 8 bases short, with 16 bases between. This CDR3 comprises 14 residues. CDR1 is LNHDA and CDR2 is SQIVND in the germline V gene (reference sequence). Here the CDR3 DNA reads TGTGCCAGTAGTATGGAAACAGGGTTCGGCGGCTACACCTTC. This encodes CASSMETGFGGYTF.

The chain uses TRBV7-5 and TRBJ2-2. TRBV7-5 is classified as a pseudogene. The length of the CDR3 is 16 residues. The CDR3 nucleotides read TGTGTCAGAAGCTTAATCTCGGGGGCCGACACCGGGGAGCTGTTTTTT. It is translated as CVRSLISGADTGELFF.

This chain uses TRBV28 with TRBJ2-1; D is undetermined. Deletions cut 2 bases from V and 1 base from J, with 9 bases between. The CDR3 has 15 residues. Germline V gene data show CDR1 as MDHEN and CDR2 as SYDVKM. The CDR3 coding sequence is TGTGCCAGCAGTTTAAGACTTGGTTCCTACAATGAGCAGTTCTTC. It translates to CASSLRLGSYNEQFF.

The V and J genes are TRBV10-2 and TRBJ2-7; D is undetermined. Trimming cost V 4 bases and J 7 bases, with 11 bases left between them. CDR1 and CDR2 (germline): WSHSY, SAAADI. This CDR3 is 12 amino acids long. CDR3 residues: CASSVLSREQYF. As DNA, the CDR3 is TGCGCCAGCAGTGTTTTAAGTAGGGAGCAGTACTTC.

The CDR3 coding sequence is TGCGCCAGCAGTGAGTCGCTAGCGGGATACCATGAGCAGTTCTTC. Translated, it gives CASSESLAGYHEQFF. The V call is TRBV10-1, the J call TRBJ2-1, with 9 nucleotides matching TRBD2. The length of the CDR3 is 15 residues. V shed 0 bases and J 8 bases; nucleotides not matched to a gene: 5. CDR1 is WNHNN, CDR2 SYGVQD, per germline (reference sequence).

DNA for the CDR3: TGCGCCAGCAGCTTTATCCCGACTGGCACAGATACGCAGTATTTT. This gives the protein CASSFIPTGTDTQYF. This chain connects TRBV5-1 to TRBJ2-3; no clear D gene. This CDR3 spans 15 amino acids. Trimming shortened V by 2 bases and J by 1 base, and 11 bases separated the two germline ends. Per the germline V gene, CDR1 is SGHRS and CDR2 is YFSETQ.

By sample share, this clone is large. This sequence joins TRBV28 and TRBJ2-2, with D perhaps given as TRBD1 or TRBD2 (5 bases each). The ends were cut back, 5 bases at V and 1 base at J, with 20 bases in the middle. CDR1 and CDR2 from the germline V gene are MDHEN and SYDVKM. The CDR3 sequence is 18 residues long. The CDR3 DNA reads as TGTGCCAGCAGTCCTATAGGGGACCTAGACGGGAACACCGGGGAGCTGTTTTTT. Protein product: CASSPIGDLDGNTGELFF. Together with reference TRBV28 and TRBJ2-2, the CDR3 gives the full variable domain: DVKVTQSSRYLVKRTGEKVFLECVQDMDHENMFWYRQDPGLGLRLIYFSYDVKMKEKGDIPEGYSVSREKKERFSLILESASTNQTSMYLCASSPIGDLDGNTGELFFGEGSRLTVL.

This clone showed up just a few times. The chain is built from TRBV28 and TRBJ1-2, with a possible D match to TRBD1 (6 bases). V shed 4 bases and J shed 8 bases, with 11 bases lying between them. Per germline, CDR1 MDHEN and CDR2 SYDVKM. The CDR3 is 12 residues long. CDR3 nucleotide sequence: TGTGCCAGCAGTTCCTGGACAGAAGGCTACACCTTC. It codes for CASSSWTEGYTF.

This clone is judged medium-sized. The CDR3 DNA reads TGTGCCAGCAGCTTGGGAGGACAGGGGGGTAATGAAAAACTGTTTTTT. It specifies CASSLGGQGGNEKLFF. This rearrangement joins TRBV7-9 to TRBJ1-4; TRBD1 matches 10 bases. There are 16 residues in the CDR3. Trimming removed 3 bases from V and 4 bases from J; junction bases left unmatched: 5. The V gene's germline CDR1 is SEHNR and CDR2 FQNEAQ (reference sequence). Full variable domain (missing parts from reference TRBV7-9 and TRBJ1-4): DTGVSQNPRHKITKRGQNVTFRCDPISEHNRLYWYRQTLGQGPEFLTYFQNEAQLEKSRLLSDRFSAERPKGSFSTLEIQRTEQGDSAMYLCASSLGGQGGNEKLFFGSGTQLSVL.

This clone occurred a few times. The V and J genes are TRBV7-9 and TRBJ1-6; 8 positions agree with TRBD1. V lost 3 bases and J lost 8; bases outside the gene matches: 9. Per germline, CDR1 SEHNR and CDR2 FQNEAQ (reference sequence). CDR3 length: 16 residues. In DNA, the CDR3 is TGTGCCAGCAGCTTCGGGCAGGGGGCATTGGATTCACCCCTCCACTTT. It is translated as CASSFGQGALDSPLHF.

The rearrangement links TRBV4-3 to TRBJ2-5, with D tentatively TRBD1 (6 bases). The CDR3 loop spans 18 amino acids. V lost 5 bases and J lost 2, with 24 bases in between. From germline, CDR1 is LGHNA and CDR2 YSLEER. The CDR3: CASSELAGTTAGQETQYF. The CDR3 nucleotides read TGCGCCAGCAGCGAACTGGCCGGGACAACGGCAGGACAAGAGACCCAGTACTTC.

The V and J genes are TRBV7-2 and TRBJ1-2; D is unresolved. Germline V gene data show CDR1 as SGHTA and CDR2 as FQGNSA. Trimming cost V 5 bases and J 8 bases, with 12 bases left between them. The CDR3 loop spans 12 amino acids. The DNA of the CDR3 is TGTGCCAGCAGCCCTATTAATCAAGGCTACACCTTC. Protein product: CASSPINQGYTF.